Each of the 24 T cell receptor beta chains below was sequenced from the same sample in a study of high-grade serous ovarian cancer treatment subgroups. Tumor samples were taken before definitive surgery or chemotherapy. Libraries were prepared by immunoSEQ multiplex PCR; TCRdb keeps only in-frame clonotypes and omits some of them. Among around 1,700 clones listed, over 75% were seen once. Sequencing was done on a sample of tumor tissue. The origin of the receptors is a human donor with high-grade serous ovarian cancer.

The CDR3 spells CASSPGWGRGGYTF. In DNA form, the CDR3 reads TGTGCCAGCAGCCCCGGCTGGGGCAGAGGAGGCTACACCTTC. V is TRBV9 and J is TRBJ1-2, with a tentative D call TRBD1 (5 bases). Trimming removed 4 bases at V and 8 bases at J, with 18 bases between. The CDR3 is 14 residues long. Germline-derived CDR1 and CDR2 are SGDLS and YYNGEE.

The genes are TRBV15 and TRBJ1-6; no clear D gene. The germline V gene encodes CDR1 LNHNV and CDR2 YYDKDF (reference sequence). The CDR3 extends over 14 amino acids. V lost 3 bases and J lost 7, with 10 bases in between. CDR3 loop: CATSSYGANSPLHF. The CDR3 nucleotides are TGTGCCACCAGCAGCTATGGAGCCAATTCACCCCTCCACTTT.

This CDR3 reads CSGEEPQHF. Here the CDR3 DNA reads TGCAGCGGAGAGGAGCCCCAGCATTTT. The chain has TRBV29-1 and TRBJ1-5; D ambiguous. With 7 bases removed from V and 8 bases from J, the gap between germline ends came to 6 bases. This CDR3 has 9 residues. CDR1 and CDR2 (germline): SQVTM, ANQGSEA.

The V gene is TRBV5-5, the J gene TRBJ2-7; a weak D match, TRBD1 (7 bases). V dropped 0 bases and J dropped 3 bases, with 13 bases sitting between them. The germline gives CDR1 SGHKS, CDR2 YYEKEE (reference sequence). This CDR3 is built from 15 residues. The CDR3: CASSLAAGGNYEQYF. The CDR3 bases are TGTGCCAGCAGCTTGGCGGCAGGGGGGAACTACGAGCAGTACTTC. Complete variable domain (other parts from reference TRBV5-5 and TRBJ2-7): DAGVTQSPTHLIKTRGQQVTLRCSPISGHKSVSWYQQVLGQGPQFIFQYYEKEERGRGNFPDRFSARQFPNYSSELNVNALLLGDSALYLCASSLAAGGNYEQYFGPGTRLTVT.

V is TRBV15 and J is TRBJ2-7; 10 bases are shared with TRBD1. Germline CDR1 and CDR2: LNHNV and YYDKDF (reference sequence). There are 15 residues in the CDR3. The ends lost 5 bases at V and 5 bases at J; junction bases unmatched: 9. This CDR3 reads CATSHDRGRMDEQYF. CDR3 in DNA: TGTGCCACCAGCCATGACAGGGGGCGCATGGACGAGCAGTACTTC.

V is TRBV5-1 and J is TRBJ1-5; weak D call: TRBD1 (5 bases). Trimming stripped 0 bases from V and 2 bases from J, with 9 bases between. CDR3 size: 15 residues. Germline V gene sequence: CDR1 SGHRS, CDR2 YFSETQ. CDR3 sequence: CASSLEGQGNQPQHF. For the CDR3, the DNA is TGCGCCAGCAGCTTGGAGGGGCAAGGCAATCAGCCCCAGCATTTT.

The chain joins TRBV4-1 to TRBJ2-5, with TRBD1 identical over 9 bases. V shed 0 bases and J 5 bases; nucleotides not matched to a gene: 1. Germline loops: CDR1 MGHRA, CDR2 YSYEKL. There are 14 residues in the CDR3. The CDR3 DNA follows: TGCGCCAGCAGCCAAGAGACAGGGGGTGAGACCCAGTACTTC. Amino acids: CASSQETGGETQYF.

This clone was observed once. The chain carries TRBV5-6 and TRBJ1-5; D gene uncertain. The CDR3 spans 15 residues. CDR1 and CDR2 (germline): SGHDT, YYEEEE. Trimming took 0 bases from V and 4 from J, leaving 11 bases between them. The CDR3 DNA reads TGTGCCAGCAGCTTGGCCGACGGGAGGAATCAGCCCCAGCATTTT. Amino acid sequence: CASSLADGRNQPQHF.

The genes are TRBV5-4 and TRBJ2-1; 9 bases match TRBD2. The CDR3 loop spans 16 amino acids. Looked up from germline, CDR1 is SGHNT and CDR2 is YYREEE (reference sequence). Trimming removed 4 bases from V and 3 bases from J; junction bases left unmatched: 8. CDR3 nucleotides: TGTGCCAGCAGCCCCGGGGGGCGGGGGGGCTACAATGAGCAGTTCTTC. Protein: CASSPGGRGGYNEQFF.

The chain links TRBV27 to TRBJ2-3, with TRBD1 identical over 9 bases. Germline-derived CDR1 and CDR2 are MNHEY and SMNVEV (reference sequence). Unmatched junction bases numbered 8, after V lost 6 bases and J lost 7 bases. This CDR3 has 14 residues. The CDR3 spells CASRDRGWKNTQYF. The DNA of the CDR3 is TGTGCCAGCAGAGACAGGGGGTGGAAAAATACGCAGTATTTT.

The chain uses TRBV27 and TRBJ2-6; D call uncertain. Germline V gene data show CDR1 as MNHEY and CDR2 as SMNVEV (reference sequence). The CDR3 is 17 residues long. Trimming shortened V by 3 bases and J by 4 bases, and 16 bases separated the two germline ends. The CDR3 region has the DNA TGTGCCAGCAGTTTGCACCTTCAGGTTTCCGGGGCCAACGTCCTGACTTTC. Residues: CASSLHLQVSGANVLTF.

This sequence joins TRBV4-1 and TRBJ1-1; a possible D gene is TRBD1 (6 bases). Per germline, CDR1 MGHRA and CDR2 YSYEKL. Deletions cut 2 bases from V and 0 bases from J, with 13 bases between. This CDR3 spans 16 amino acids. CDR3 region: CASSQSIQGVNTEAFF. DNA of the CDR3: TGCGCCAGCAGCCAATCAATACAGGGTGTGAACACTGAAGCTTTCTTT.

The CDR3 loop reads CASSNINTEAFF. The CDR3 bases are TGTGCCAGCAGCAATATAAACACTGAAGCTTTCTTT. The chain recombines TRBV6-6 with TRBJ1-1; D is undetermined. CDR1 is MNHNY and CDR2 is SVGAGI in the germline V gene (reference sequence). V shed 6 bases and J shed 2 bases, with 7 bases lying between them. The CDR3 loop spans 12 amino acids.

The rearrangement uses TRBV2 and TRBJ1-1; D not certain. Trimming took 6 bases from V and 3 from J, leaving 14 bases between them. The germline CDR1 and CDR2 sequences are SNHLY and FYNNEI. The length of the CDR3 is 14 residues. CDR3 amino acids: CASSRRVWDTEAFF. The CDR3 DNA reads TGTGCCAGCAGCCGGCGGGTTTGGGACACTGAAGCTTTCTTT.

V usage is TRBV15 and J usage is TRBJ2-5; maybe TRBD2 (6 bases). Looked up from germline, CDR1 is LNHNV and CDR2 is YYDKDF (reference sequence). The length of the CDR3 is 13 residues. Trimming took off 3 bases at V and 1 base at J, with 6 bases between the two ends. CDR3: CATSSGGQETQYF. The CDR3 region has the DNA TGTGCCACCAGCAGCGGGGGCCAAGAGACCCAGTACTTC.

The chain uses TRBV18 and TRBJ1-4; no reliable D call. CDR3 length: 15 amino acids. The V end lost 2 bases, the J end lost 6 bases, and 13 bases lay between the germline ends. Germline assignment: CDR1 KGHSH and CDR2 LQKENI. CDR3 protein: CASSPYPAADEKLFF. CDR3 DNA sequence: TGTGCCAGCTCACCATACCCGGCAGCAGATGAAAAACTGTTTTTT.

The CDR3 region is CASSGTIQGYEQYF. CDR3 DNA sequence: TGCGCCAGCAGCGGAACGATACAGGGGTACGAGCAGTACTTC. The chain has TRBV5-1 and TRBJ2-7; 7 positions match TRBD1. J gave up 4 bases and V 4 bases, and 8 bases lay outside the gene matches. Germline CDR1 is SGHRS and CDR2 is YFSETQ. This CDR3 contains 14 residues.

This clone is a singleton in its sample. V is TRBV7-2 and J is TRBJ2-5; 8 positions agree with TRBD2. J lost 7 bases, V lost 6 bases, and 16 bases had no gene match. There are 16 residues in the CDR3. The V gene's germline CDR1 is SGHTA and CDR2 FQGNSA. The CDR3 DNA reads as TGTGCCAGCAGTTCATCCCAGGGACCCCGGGGGGGGACCCAGTACTTC. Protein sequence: CASSSSQGPRGGTQYF.

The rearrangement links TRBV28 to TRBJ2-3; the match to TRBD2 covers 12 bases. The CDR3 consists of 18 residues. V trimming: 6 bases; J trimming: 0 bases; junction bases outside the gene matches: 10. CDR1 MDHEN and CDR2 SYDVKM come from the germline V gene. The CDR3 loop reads CASSRRTSGVRSTDTQYF. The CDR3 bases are TGTGCCAGCAGCCGTCGGACTAGCGGGGTCCGTAGCACAGATACGCAGTATTTT.

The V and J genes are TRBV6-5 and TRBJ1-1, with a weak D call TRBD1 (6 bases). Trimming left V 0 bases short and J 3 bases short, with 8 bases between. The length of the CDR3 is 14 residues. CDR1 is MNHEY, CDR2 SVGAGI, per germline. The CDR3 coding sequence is TGTGCCAGCAGTTACTCGAGGGGGGACACTGAAGCTTTCTTT. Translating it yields CASSYSRGDTEAFF.

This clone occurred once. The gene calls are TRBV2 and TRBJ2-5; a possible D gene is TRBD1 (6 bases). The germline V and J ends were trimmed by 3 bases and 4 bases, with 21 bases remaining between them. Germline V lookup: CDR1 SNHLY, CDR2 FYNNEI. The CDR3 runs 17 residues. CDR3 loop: CASSERGGLGVGETQYF. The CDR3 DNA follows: TGTGCCAGCAGTGAGAGAGGGGGTTTAGGAGTTGGAGAGACCCAGTACTTC.

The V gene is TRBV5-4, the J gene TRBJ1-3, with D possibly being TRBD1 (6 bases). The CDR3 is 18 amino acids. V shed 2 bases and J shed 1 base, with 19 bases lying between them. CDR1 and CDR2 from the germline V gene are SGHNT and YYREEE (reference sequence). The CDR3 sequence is CASSLGGRQGSSGNTIYF. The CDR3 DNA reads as TGTGCCAGCAGCTTAGGGGGTAGGCAGGGGAGTTCTGGAAACACCATATATTTT.

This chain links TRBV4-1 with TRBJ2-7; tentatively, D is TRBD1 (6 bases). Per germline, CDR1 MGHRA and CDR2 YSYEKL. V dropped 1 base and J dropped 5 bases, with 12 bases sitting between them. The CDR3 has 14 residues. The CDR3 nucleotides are TGCGCCAGCAGCCAAGCTGGGGGCCGGGACGAGCAGTACTTC. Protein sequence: CASSQAGGRDEQYF.

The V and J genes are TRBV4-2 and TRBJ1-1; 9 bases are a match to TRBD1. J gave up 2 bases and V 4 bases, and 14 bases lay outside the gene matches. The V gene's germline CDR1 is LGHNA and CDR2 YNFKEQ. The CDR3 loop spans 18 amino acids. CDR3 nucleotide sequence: TGTGCCAGCAGCCCATCACAATCCGGGACAGGGCAAAACACTGAAGCTTTCTTT. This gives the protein CASSPSQSGTGQNTEAFF.